The 15 T cell receptor beta chains below all came from one sample that was sequenced in a study of beta chain features in type 1 diabetes. Every bit of the isolated RNA underwent reverse transcription, so sequencing read expressed TCRB transcripts. The table came from immunoSEQ multiplex PCR; TCRdb's copy has only in-frame clones and leaves some out. This sample has 250,000 to 350,000 clones, with around 15% found just once. Sample: central memory CD4+ T cells from blood. These TCRs come from a man in his thirties or forties in good health.

V gene TRBV4-3 combines with J gene TRBJ2-7; TRBD1 matches at 7 bases. Trimming removed 4 bases from V and 6 bases from J; junction bases left unmatched: 6. The CDR3 loop spans 13 amino acids. Germline lookup yields CDR1 LGHNA and CDR2 YSLEER. In DNA form, the CDR3 reads TGCGCCAGCAGCCCCGACAGGGCTGCCGAGCAGTACTTC. Its protein is CASSPDRAAEQYF.

The chain uses TRBV5-6 and TRBJ1-6; unclear D gene. CDR1 and CDR2 from the germline V gene are SGHDT and YYEEEE. V lost 0 bases to trimming and J lost 3 bases, with 7 bases between them. The CDR3 contains 15 residues. The CDR3 DNA reads as TGTGCCAGCAGCTTGGTAACCAACTATAATTCACCCCTCCACTTT. Protein: CASSLVTNYNSPLHF.

The chain uses TRBV6-5 and TRBJ1-2, with D uncertain. The CDR3 has 13 residues. Trimming took 2 bases from V and 3 from J, leaving 7 bases between them. CDR1 MNHEY and CDR2 SVGAGI come from the germline V gene. The CDR3 DNA is TGTGCCAGCAGTTACAACAGTTACTATGGCTACACCTTC. It is translated as CASSYNSYYGYTF.

The chain carries TRBV27 and TRBJ2-5, with 10 bases matching TRBD2. Germline assignment: CDR1 MNHEY and CDR2 SMNVEV (reference sequence). CDR3 size: 14 residues. V gave up 5 bases and J gave up 5 bases; unmatched junction bases: 5. CDR3: CASSPKTSGETQYF. As DNA, the CDR3 is TGTGCCAGCAGTCCGAAGACTAGCGGGGAGACCCAGTACTTC.

In DNA, the CDR3 is TGTGCCAGCACCAAACTAGCGGAGCAGTTCTTC. It encodes CASTKLAEQFF. V is TRBV6-5 and J is TRBJ2-1; 7 bases agree with TRBD2. In germline, CDR1 is MNHEY, CDR2 SVGAGI. The V segment lost 7 bases and the J segment 10 bases; nucleotides outside the gene matches: 4. The CDR3 is 11 residues long.

V gene TRBV6-1 combines with J gene TRBJ2-7; 7 nucleotides agree with TRBD1. CDR1 and CDR2 from the germline V gene are MNHNS and SASEGT. V lost 6 bases, J lost 3 bases, and 8 bases stayed unmatched. CDR3 length equals 14 residues. CDR3 coding DNA: TGTGCCAGCAGGGCCGGGACAGCAAGCTACGAGCAGTACTTC. Translation gives CASRAGTASYEQYF.

This clone was counted between two and nine times. The chain is built from TRBV5-1 and TRBJ1-2; the match to TRBD1 covers 8 bases. Germline lookup yields CDR1 SGHRS and CDR2 YFSETQ. The CDR3 has 14 amino acids. V was pared by 1 base and J by 8 bases, with 7 bases of the junction left unmatched. The CDR3 reads CASSLSGTGGGYTF. For the CDR3, the DNA is TGCGCCAGCAGCTTGTCCGGCACAGGGGGAGGCTACACCTTC.

This clone was counted at least ten times. The sample contains more than one DNA sequence encoding this CDR3. The chain joins TRBV18 to TRBJ2-5; 7 nucleotides match TRBD1. From germline, CDR1 is KGHSH and CDR2 LQKENI. With V trimmed by 4 bases and J by 2 bases, 1 base remained unmatched. This CDR3 has 13 amino acids. CDR3 loop: CASSRDRQETQYF. The DNA for the CDR3 is TGTGCCAGCTCACGGGACAGACAAGAGACCCAGTACTTC.

The J gene is TRBJ2-1, the V gene TRBV5-6, with 7 positions matching TRBD2. Germline loops: CDR1 SGHDT, CDR2 YYEEEE. The V segment lost 4 bases and the J segment 4 bases; nucleotides outside the gene matches: 14. CDR3 size: 17 residues. CDR3 protein: CASSLLLGLAVYNEQFF. The CDR3 nucleotides read TGTGCCAGCAGCCTGCTTTTAGGTCTAGCGGTATACAATGAGCAGTTCTTC.

This chain connects TRBV5-6 to TRBJ2-5; TRBD1 matches 8 bases. Germline-derived CDR1 and CDR2 are SGHDT and YYEEEE. After removal of 5 bases from V and 4 bases from J, the junction contained 4 bases not matched to a gene. This CDR3 comprises 13 residues. Here the CDR3 reads CASRRTGGETQYF. As DNA, the CDR3 is TGTGCCAGCAGGAGAACAGGGGGAGAGACCCAGTACTTC. The whole variable domain, remainder taken from reference TRBV5-6 and TRBJ2-5, is DAGVTQSPTHLIKTRGQQVTLRCSPKSGHDTVSWYQQALGQGPQFIFQYYEEEERQRGNFPDRFSGHQFPNYSSELNVNALLLGDSALYLCASRRTGGETQYFGPGTRLLVL.

This clone was recorded a few times. The CDR3 nucleotides read TGTGCCAGCACCAGCTACAATGAGCAGTTCTTC. This translates into CASTSYNEQFF. The V call is TRBV7-9, the J call TRBJ2-1; D unresolved. The germline V gene has CDR1 SEHNR and CDR2 FQNEAQ (reference sequence). This CDR3 has 11 residues. V gave up 7 bases and J gave up 3 bases, with 4 bases separating them.

This clone has at least ten counts. V usage is TRBV5-1 and J usage is TRBJ2-6; D may be TRBD2 (6 bases). The germline V gene encodes CDR1 SGHRS and CDR2 YFSETQ. V dropped 0 bases and J dropped 2 bases, with 15 bases sitting between them. The CDR3 totals 18 residues. CDR3 coding DNA: TGCGCCAGCAGCTTGGAAGATCGTTGGACTACTGGGGCCAACGTCCTGACTTTC. Its translation: CASSLEDRWTTGANVLTF.

This clone was counted a few times. The chain uses TRBV5-1 and TRBJ2-1, with 7 bases that match TRBD2. V shed 4 bases and J 5 bases; nucleotides not matched to a gene: 9. The CDR3 contains 15 residues. Germline V lookup: CDR1 SGHRS, CDR2 YFSETQ. CDR3 in DNA: TGCGCCAGCAGCGTCGGACTAGTTCCCAACAATGAGCAGTTCTTC. Amino acids: CASSVGLVPNNEQFF.

This clone was detected a few times. In nucleotides, the CDR3 is TGTGCCAGCAGCGAAAAGGGGAACTCCTACAATGAGCAGTTCTTC. Residues: CASSEKGNSYNEQFF. The gene calls are TRBV9 and TRBJ2-1; possibly TRBD1 for D (5 bases). The CDR3 is made up of 15 amino acids. V was shortened by 3 bases and J by 0 bases, with 10 bases between the two germline ends. Germline V gene lookup returns CDR1 SGDLS and CDR2 YYNGEE.

This chain connects TRBV5-1 to TRBJ1-5; D ambiguous. The CDR3 is 13 residues long. Trimming stripped 0 bases from V and 7 bases from J, with 8 bases between. Germline V CDR1 and CDR2: SGHRS, YFSETQ. In nucleotides, the CDR3 is TGCGCCAGCAGCTTGGATATGAACCAGCCCCAGCATTTT. It encodes CASSLDMNQPQHF.